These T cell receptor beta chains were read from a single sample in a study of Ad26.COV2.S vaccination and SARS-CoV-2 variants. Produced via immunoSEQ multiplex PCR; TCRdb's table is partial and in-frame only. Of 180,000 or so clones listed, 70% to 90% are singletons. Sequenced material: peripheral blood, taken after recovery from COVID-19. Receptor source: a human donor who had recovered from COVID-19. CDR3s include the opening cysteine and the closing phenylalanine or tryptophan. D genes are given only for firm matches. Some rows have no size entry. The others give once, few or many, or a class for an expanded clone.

CASSPRQGTTYEQYF	TGCGCCAGCAGCCCACGACAGGGGACTACCTACGAGCAGTACTTC	.	.	TRBV5-1	TRBJ2-7
CASSLGGNTIYF	TGTGCCAGCAGCCTTGGGGGAAACACCATATATTTT	.	.	TRBV3-1/TRBV3-2	TRBJ1-3
CASGRKQALTGELFF	TGTGCCAGCGGAAGGAAGCAGGCACTCACCGGGGAGCTGTTTTTT	.	.	TRBV7-2	TRBJ2-2
CASSPATGHWGYTF	TGTGCCAGCTCACCAGCGACCGGTCATTGGGGCTACACCTTC	.	.	TRBV18	TRBJ1-2
CASSQGGSGRDGYTF	TGTGCCAGCAGCCAGGGGGGCTCGGGGAGAGACGGCTACACCTTC	.	.	TRBV3-1/TRBV3-2	TRBJ1-2
CASKPWKGTGGFGYTF	TGTGCCAGTAAACCTTGGAAAGGGACAGGGGGTTTTGGCTACACCTTC	TRBD1	.	TRBV19	TRBJ1-2
CATYRESGEQYF	TGTGCCACCTACCGGGAATCTGGCGAGCAGTACTTC	.	.	TRBV24-1	TRBJ2-7
CASWPGTRENNEQFF	TGTGCCAGCTGGCCCGGGACTAGAGAAAACAATGAGCAGTTCTTC	TRBD2	.	TRBV28	TRBJ2-1
CASKVVQGYGNTIYF	TGTGCCAGCAAGGTGGTACAGGGCTATGGAAACACCATATATTTT	.	.	TRBV6-5	TRBJ1-3
CASRRLSGDTEAFF	TGTGCCAGCAGACGATTATCTGGGGACACTGAAGCTTTCTTT	.	.	TRBV6-5	TRBJ1-1
CASSYWDRPPLHF	TGTGCCAGCAGCTACTGGGACAGACCACCCCTCCACTTT	TRBD1	few	TRBV12-3/TRBV12-4	TRBJ1-6
CASSQRRSEKLFF	TGTGCCAGCAGCCAGAGGAGGAGTGAAAAACTGTTTTTT	.	.	TRBV11-2	TRBJ1-4
CAWSFGQGAWDTQYF	TGTGCCTGGAGTTTTGGGCAGGGGGCTTGGGATACGCAGTATTTT	TRBD1	.	TRBV30	TRBJ2-3
CASSQRGTDTQYF	TGTGCCAGCAGCCAAAGAGGGACAGATACGCAGTATTTT	.	.	TRBV3-1/TRBV3-2	TRBJ2-3
CASRGGVPNEQFF	TGTGCCAGTAGAGGAGGGGTTCCGAATGAGCAGTTCTTC	.	.	TRBV19	TRBJ2-1
CASSLAQPTGESSYEQYF	TGTGCCAGCAGCTTAGCGCAGCCGACAGGGGAGAGCTCCTACGAGCAGTACTTC	TRBD1	.	TRBV7-6	TRBJ2-7
CASSPTGQGIDTQYF	TGTGCCAGCAGTCCTACGGGACAGGGGATTGATACGCAGTATTTT	TRBD1	.	TRBV6-5	TRBJ2-3
CASSFRGREQYF	TGTGCCAGCAGCTTTCGGGGACGCGAGCAGTACTTC	.	.	TRBV5-6	TRBJ2-7
CASSLGDRGLSNYGYTF	TGCGCCAGCAGCTTGGGGGACAGGGGGCTATCTAACTATGGCTACACCTTC	TRBD1	few	TRBV5-1	TRBJ1-2
CASSLATRNTGELFF	TGTGCCAGCAGCTTAGCCACCCGAAACACCGGGGAGCTGTTTTTT	.	.	TRBV7-9	TRBJ2-2
CASSPAGNAYGYTF	TGTGCCAGCAGCCCGGCAGGGAATGCCTATGGCTACACCTTC	.	.	TRBV9	TRBJ1-2
CAISDRESQYF	TGTGCCATCAGTGACAGGGAGTCCCAGTACTTC	.	.	TRBV10-3	TRBJ2-5
CASSQERGNEQYF	TGCGCCAGCAGCCAAGAGCGGGGAAACGAGCAGTACTTC	.	.	TRBV4-1	TRBJ2-7
CASSLEGRFSGNTIYF	TGCGCCAGCAGCTTGGAAGGCAGGTTCTCTGGAAACACCATATATTTT	.	once	TRBV5-1	TRBJ1-3
CATGDRGTSGRGEQYF	TGTGCCACGGGGGACAGAGGCACTAGCGGGAGGGGCGAGCAGTACTTC	TRBD2	.	TRBV19	TRBJ2-7
CASSQGQTRTGVAGYTF	TGTGCCAGCAGCCAAGGACAGACTAGGACAGGGGTCGCTGGCTACACCTTC	TRBD1	once	TRBV3-1/TRBV3-2	TRBJ1-2
CASRSWDRGTDTQYF	TGTGCCAGCAGAAGTTGGGACAGAGGCACAGATACGCAGTATTTT	TRBD1	.	TRBV3-1/TRBV3-2	TRBJ2-3
CASSSDRAYGYTF	TGTGCCAGCAGTTCGGACAGGGCCTATGGCTACACCTTC	TRBD1	.	TRBV6-5	TRBJ1-2
CASSPEGGATGNTIYF	TGTGCCAGCAGCCCGGAGGGTGGAGCTACTGGAAACACCATATATTTT	.	.	TRBV5-4	TRBJ1-3
CASSLGGQPRDGYTF	TGCGCCAGCAGCTTGGGAGGACAGCCCCGGGATGGCTACACCTTC	.	.	TRBV5-1	TRBJ1-2
CASSQEAAGISRNEQFF	TGTGCCAGCAGCCAAGAGGCGGCGGGGATCTCTAGGAATGAGCAGTTCTTC	.	.	TRBV3-1/TRBV3-2	TRBJ2-1
CASSLEGGAGNTIYF	TGTGCCAGCAGCCTGGAAGGGGGGGCTGGAAACACCATATATTTT	.	.	TRBV7-9	TRBJ1-3
CASSRQGGRHSPFF	TGTGCCAGCAGCCGACAAGGGGGCCGCCATAGTCCGTTCTTC	TRBD1	.	TRBV9	TRBJ2-1
CASSLPRDNTQYF	TGTGCCAGCAGTTTACCCCGGGACAATACGCAGTATTTT	.	.	TRBV28	TRBJ2-3
CASSYSGPNEKLFF	TGTGCCAGCAGTTACTCGGGACCGAATGAAAAACTGTTTTTT	.	once	TRBV6-5	TRBJ1-4
CASTESGSPYGYTF	TGTGCCAGTACCGAGTCAGGGAGCCCCTATGGCTACACCTTC	.	.	TRBV19	TRBJ1-2
CASSLGTTSNEQFF	TGCGCCAGCAGCTTGGGGACTACTTCCAATGAGCAGTTCTTC	.	.	TRBV5-1	TRBJ2-1
CASSIRRDGSNQPQHF	TGTGCCAGTAGTATAAGGAGGGACGGCTCCAATCAGCCCCAGCATTTT	.	.	TRBV19	TRBJ1-5
CASSLGRAFYGYTF	TGTGCCAGCAGCTTGGGCAGGGCCTTCTATGGCTACACCTTC	.	few	TRBV5-5	TRBJ1-2
CASSYKGTEFF	TGTGCCAGCAGTTACAAAGGGACGGAGTTCTTC	.	.	TRBV6-6	TRBJ2-1
CSLGQTQDTQYF	TGCAGCCTGGGACAGACCCAAGACACCCAGTACTTC	TRBD1	.	TRBV29-1	TRBJ2-5
CATSRTGKETQYF	TGTGCCACCAGCAGGACAGGGAAAGAGACCCAGTACTTC	TRBD1	.	TRBV15	TRBJ2-5
CAIRADQETQYF	TGTGCCATCAGGGCTGACCAAGAGACCCAGTACTTC	.	once	TRBV10-3	TRBJ2-5
CASSDPDRSYEQYF	TGTGCCAGCAGTGATCCGGACAGGTCCTACGAGCAGTACTTC	TRBD1	.	TRBV2	TRBJ2-7
CASSSRLAGGTGELFF	TGTGCCAGCAGTTCCAGACTAGCGGGGGGTACCGGGGAGCTGTTTTTT	TRBD2	.	TRBV6-2/TRBV6-3	TRBJ2-2
CASSFDRGGEKLFF	TGCGCCAGCAGTTTCGACAGGGGGGGCGAAAAACTGTTTTTT	TRBD1	.	TRBV5-1	TRBJ1-4
CASSEARQALNGYTF	TGTGCCAGCAGTGAAGCGCGACAGGCCCTGAATGGCTACACCTTC	.	.	TRBV6-1	TRBJ1-2